The 27 T cell receptor beta chains given below trace back to one sample, sequenced in a study of Graves' ophthalmopathy and Graves' hyperthyroidism. Scientists amplified the TCR beta CDR3 regions from RNA transcripts. An opening RT-PCR round employed HTBI primers and preceded a second-round multiplex PCR. TCRdb passed the multiplex PCR reads through MiXCR, listing each CDR3 protein once. Found here are more than 300,000 distinct CDR3 sequences, 15% to 19% of them singletons; the top ten hold approximately 7%. Sequenced sample: peripheral blood. These receptors came from a woman under 30 with stable Graves' hyperthyroidism.

This clonotype was counted at least ten times. The chain couples TRBV24-1 to TRBJ1-5, with 10 bases lining up with TRBD1. This CDR3 has 16 amino acids. Germline-derived CDR1 and CDR2 are KGHDR and SFDVKD. V was pared by 4 bases and J by 4 bases, with 6 bases of the junction left unmatched. CDR3: CATSDPGTGENQPQHF. The CDR3 DNA follows: TGTGCCACCAGTGACCCGGGGACAGGGGAGAATCAGCCCCAGCATTTT.

This clonotype has a count of ten or more. The gene calls are TRBV9 and TRBJ2-5; 8 nucleotides line up with TRBD2. Germline trimming cut 3 bases from V and 5 bases from J; bases unmatched to any gene: 9. The germline V gene encodes CDR1 SGDLS and CDR2 YYNGEE. This CDR3 comprises 15 residues. The CDR3: CASSATGLAMETQYF. The CDR3 nucleotides read TGTGCCAGCAGCGCAACCGGACTAGCAATGGAGACCCAGTACTTC. Filled out from reference TRBV9 and TRBJ2-5, the complete variable domain reads DSGVTQTPKHLITATGQRVTLRCSPRSGDLSVYWYQQSLDQGLQFLIQYYNGEERAKGNILERFSAQQFPDLHSELNLSSLELGDSALYFCASSATGLAMETQYFGPGTRLLVL.

This clonotype was detected many times. The chain joins TRBV6-1 to TRBJ1-2; weak D call: TRBD1 (5 bases). Germline CDR1 MNHNS, CDR2 SASEGT. The CDR3 extends over 12 amino acids. Trimming shortened V by 4 bases and J by 4 bases, and 7 bases separated the two germline ends. In nucleotides, the CDR3 is TGTGCCAGCAGTGGACAGTCCTATGGCTACACCTTC. Amino acids: CASSGQSYGYTF.

This clonotype has ten or more counts. The chain combines TRBV4-1 with TRBJ1-6, with D unresolved. V was shortened by 4 bases and J by 7 bases, with 20 bases between the two germline ends. CDR1 MGHRA and CDR2 YSYEKL come from the germline V gene. CDR3 size: 17 residues. The CDR3 bases are TGCGCCAGCAGCCCGGCTGGGTACGGGGTGAGGAATTCACCCCTCCACTTT. It translates to CASSPAGYGVRNSPLHF.

This clonotype was recorded many times. The chain uses TRBV7-8 and TRBJ2-7, with unresolved D. Trimming stripped 4 bases from V and 3 bases from J, with 10 bases between. The germline gives CDR1 SGHVS, CDR2 FQNEAQ. This CDR3 is 13 amino acids long. CDR3 in amino acids: CASSSLDGYEQYF. CDR3 bases: TGTGCCAGCAGCTCCCTCGACGGCTACGAGCAGTACTTC.

This clonotype was counted many times. V gene TRBV19 combines with J gene TRBJ1-5; maybe TRBD1 (5 bases). CDR3 length equals 13 residues. Germline V gives CDR1 LNHDA, CDR2 SQIVND (reference sequence). Trimming cost V 10 bases and J 5 bases, with 15 bases left between them. The CDR3 reads CAIREGIDQPQHF. The CDR3 DNA reads TGTGCCATCAGAGAGGGGATTGATCAGCCCCAGCATTTT. The full variable domain, rest sourced from reference TRBV19 and TRBJ1-5, is DGGITQSPKYLFRKEGQNVTLSCEQNLNHDAMYWYRQDPGQGLRLIYYSQIVNDFQKGDIAEGYSVSREKKESFPLTVTSAQKNPTAFYLCAIREGIDQPQHFGDGTRLSIL.

This clonotype has ten or more counts. The rearrangement uses TRBV20-1 and TRBJ2-5; no clear D gene. This CDR3 spans 11 amino acids. The germline V and J ends were trimmed by 5 bases and 2 bases, with 6 bases remaining between them. CDR1 and CDR2 (germline): DFQATT, SNEGSKA (reference sequence). DNA for the CDR3: TGCAGTGCTGTCTTACAAGAGACCCAGTACTTC. Residues: CSAVLQETQYF.

This clonotype was found a few times. The chain has TRBV11-2 and TRBJ2-7; TRBD1 matches at 9 bases. This CDR3 comprises 16 residues. Germline trimming cut 5 bases from V and 3 bases from J; bases unmatched to any gene: 11. Germline V gives CDR1 SGHAT, CDR2 FQNNGV. The CDR3 here is CASSLTGGASHYEQYF. DNA of the CDR3: TGTGCCAGCAGCCTAACAGGGGGCGCCTCCCACTACGAGCAGTACTTC.

This clonotype was seen ten or more times. This chain connects TRBV20-1 to TRBJ1-5, with TRBD1 matching 7 bases. Germline lookup yields CDR1 DFQATT and CDR2 SNEGSKA (reference sequence). V lost 0 bases, J lost 2 bases, and 4 bases stayed unmatched. The CDR3 contains 15 residues. The CDR3 spells CSAREGTVGNQPQHF. The CDR3 nucleotides read TGCAGTGCTAGAGAAGGGACAGTAGGCAATCAGCCCCAGCATTTT.

This clonotype was found many times. CDR3 in amino acids: CASSYTGTASSYEQYF. For the CDR3, the DNA is TGTGCCAGCAGTTACACCGGGACAGCGAGCTCCTACGAGCAGTACTTC. The rearrangement links TRBV6-5 to TRBJ2-7; TRBD1 agrees at 7 bases. Per the germline V gene, CDR1 is MNHEY and CDR2 is SVGAGI. J gave up 0 bases and V 2 bases, and 7 bases lay outside the gene matches. This CDR3 has 16 residues.

This clonotype was seen many times. This chain connects TRBV2 to TRBJ1-6, with D perhaps TRBD1 (5 bases). Looked up from germline, CDR1 is SNHLY and CDR2 is FYNNEI. The ends were cut back, 5 bases at V and 10 bases at J, with 18 bases in the middle. The CDR3 has 15 amino acids. The CDR3 sequence: CASSTGRGPGSPLHF. As DNA, the CDR3 is TGTGCCAGCAGTACGGGGAGGGGACCGGGGTCACCCCTCCACTTT.

This clonotype was seen a few times. The chain combines TRBV25-1 with TRBJ2-2; D unresolved. The CDR3 runs 15 residues. Looked up from germline, CDR1 is MGHDK and CDR2 is SYGVNS. Between the trimmed V and J ends, which lost 5 bases and 0 bases, there was a span of 10 bases. In DNA, the CDR3 is TGTGCCAGCAGTTGGTCGTCCACGAACACCGGGGAGCTGTTTTTT. Its translation: CASSWSSTNTGELFF.

This clonotype was counted at least ten times. This chain uses TRBV19 with TRBJ1-2; D might be TRBD1 (5 bases). CDR3 size: 14 residues. Looked up from germline, CDR1 is LNHDA and CDR2 is SQIVND (reference sequence). The V gene lost 0 bases and the J gene lost 7 bases, with 12 bases spanning the gap. The CDR3 region has the DNA TGTGCCAGTAGTATAGATCGCGGGGCCGGTGGCTACACCTTC. The encoded protein is CASSIDRGAGGYTF.

This clonotype showed up just a few times. The chain carries TRBV11-2 and TRBJ2-6, with D tentatively TRBD1 (5 bases). V was trimmed by 3 bases and J by 0 bases, leaving 12 bases between them. Germline loops: CDR1 SGHAT, CDR2 FQNNGV. The CDR3 is 17 residues long. The CDR3 coding sequence is TGTGCCAGCAGCTTTAGGCAGGGCAACTCTGGGGCCAACGTCCTGACTTTC. This encodes CASSFRQGNSGANVLTF.

This clonotype was seen many times. The rearrangement uses TRBV7-9 and TRBJ2-5; 9 positions agree with TRBD2. The CDR3 spans 16 residues. The V gene end was trimmed by 2 bases and the J gene end by 2 bases; junction bases not matched to a gene: 6. Per the germline V gene, CDR1 is SEHNR and CDR2 is FQNEAQ (reference sequence). As DNA, the CDR3 is TGTGCCAGCAGCTTAAGTGGTAGCGGGAGACAAGAGACCCAGTACTTC. It yields the protein CASSLSGSGRQETQYF.

The sample holds many counts of this clonotype. The chain employs TRBV19 and TRBJ1-1; D uncertain. Per germline, CDR1 LNHDA and CDR2 SQIVND (reference sequence). The CDR3 loop spans 13 amino acids. The ends were cut back, 5 bases at V and 0 bases at J, with 7 bases in the middle. DNA of the CDR3: TGTGCCAGTAGTTCAAGATTGAACACTGAAGCTTTCTTT. Protein sequence: CASSSRLNTEAFF.

This clonotype was found many times. This chain joins TRBV7-6 and TRBJ1-1; tentatively, D is TRBD1 (5 bases). CDR1 and CDR2 from the germline V gene are SGHVS and FNYEAQ. V was shortened by 5 bases and J by 5 bases, with 12 bases between the two germline ends. CDR3 length equals 13 residues. In DNA, the CDR3 is TGTGCCAGCAGCGGGTTAAGGGGTACTGAAGCTTTCTTT. Translated, it gives CASSGLRGTEAFF.

This clonotype has ten or more counts. The chain links TRBV6-1 to TRBJ1-2; no reliable D call. Germline values: CDR1 MNHNS, CDR2 SASEGT. V dropped 6 bases and J dropped 4 bases, with 12 bases sitting between them. This CDR3 has 13 residues. CDR3 protein: CASSTDLGYGYTF. For the CDR3, the DNA is TGTGCCAGCAGCACCGACCTGGGCTATGGCTACACCTTC.

V is TRBV2 and J is TRBJ1-1; D gene ambiguous. Germline CDR1 and CDR2: SNHLY and FYNNEI. The ends were cut back, 3 bases at V and 5 bases at J, with 7 bases in the middle. This CDR3 region has 12 residues. The CDR3 sequence: CASSEGWTEAFF. The CDR3 DNA reads as TGTGCCAGCAGTGAGGGGTGGACTGAAGCTTTCTTT.

This clonotype was seen ten or more times. The rearrangement uses TRBV12-5 and TRBJ2-2, with D possibly TRBD2 on 5 matching bases. The CDR3 length is 14 residues. V was cut by 5 bases and J by 10 bases, with 17 bases left in between. Germline V gene data show CDR1 as LGHNT and CDR2 as FRNRAP. CDR3 residues: CASGPGGGSEELFF. The DNA for the CDR3 is TGTGCTAGTGGTCCAGGTGGCGGGTCGGAGGAGCTGTTTTTT.

This clonotype was seen many times. The rearrangement links TRBV12-3 or TRBV12-4 to TRBJ1-2; D is unclear. The CDR3 has 13 residues. Trimming stripped 7 bases from V and 4 bases from J, with 13 bases between. This CDR3 is CASTLKGFYGYTF. CDR3 nucleotide sequence: TGTGCCAGCACCTTAAAAGGGTTCTATGGCTACACCTTC.

This clonotype was picked up many times. The rearrangement links TRBV6-1 to TRBJ2-5; D not resolved. V lost 6 bases and J 2 bases, leaving 16 bases between the germline ends. Germline assignment: CDR1 MNHNS and CDR2 SASEGT. This CDR3 has 15 residues. CDR3 loop: CASRGPGQTQETQYF. The CDR3 DNA is TGTGCCAGCAGAGGTCCCGGGCAAACTCAAGAGACCCAGTACTTC.

On this clonotype itself: A much larger clonotype is one base distant, so this may be a read error. Here the CDR3 reads CASSEQGTGPGEQYF. In DNA form, the CDR3 reads TGTGCCAGCAGTGAACAGGGTACCGGACCTGGGGAGCAGTACTTC. The chain links TRBV6-1 to TRBJ2-7; D is perhaps TRBD1 (5 bases). Trimming cost V 2 bases and J 7 bases, with 18 bases left between them. The CDR3 runs to 15 residues. Germline V gene data show CDR1 as MNHNS and CDR2 as SASEGT.

In its sample, this clonotype was seen a few times. At one end the junction does not follow the germline gene, possibly because of a read error. The chain is built from TRBV7-2 and TRBJ2-7; tentatively, D is TRBD1 (6 bases). Germline loops: CDR1 SGHTA, CDR2 FQGNSA. The CDR3 totals 14 residues. The CDR3 is CVSSLARGTYEQYF. CDR3 in DNA: TGTGTCAGCAGCTTAGCCAGGGGTACCTACGAGCAGTACTTC. Supplemented by reference TRBV7-2 and TRBJ2-7, the full variable domain reads GAGVSQSPSNKVTEKGKDVELRCDPISGHTALYWYRQSLGQGLEFLIYFQGNSAPDKSGLPSDRFSAERTGGSVSTLTIQRTQQEDSAVYLCVSSLARGTYEQYFGPGTRLTVT.

As to this clonotype: A clone one base away is much larger, so this may be a read error. The chain employs TRBV28 and TRBJ2-5; D remains unclear. This CDR3 is 14 amino acids long. Germline CDR1 is MDHEN and CDR2 is SYDVKM. Here the CDR3 reads CASRLSLVRETQYF. In nucleotides, the CDR3 is TGTGCCAGCAGGTTATCGTTGGTTCGGGAGACCCAGTACTTC.

Ten or more counts support this clonotype. The V call is TRBV12-3 or TRBV12-4, the J call TRBJ1-2; possible D gene TRBD1, 5 bases. V lost 5 bases and J 8 bases, leaving 15 bases between the germline ends. The CDR3 is 13 residues long. CDR3 DNA sequence: TGTGCCAGCAGTCGGGCGGGGAGGGGCGGCTACACCTTC. It is translated as CASSRAGRGGYTF.

At least ten counts were recorded for this clonotype. The gene calls are TRBV5-1 and TRBJ1-5; D call uncertain. This CDR3 has 15 amino acids. V lost 1 base to trimming and J lost 3 bases, with 11 bases between them. Germline V lookup: CDR1 SGHRS, CDR2 YFSETQ. The DNA of the CDR3 is TGCGCCAGCAGCTTGAGCGGCGGATTCAATCAGCCCCAGCATTTT. It encodes CASSLSGGFNQPQHF.